Listed below are T cell receptor beta chains from one sample, sequenced in a study of regulatory T cells in long-lasting Graves disease. TCRdb reprocessed the multiplex PCR reads with MiXCR, giving one entry per CDR3 protein. The sample holds under 450,000 distinct CDR3 sequences, roughly 15% seen once. These data also featured in a second study, about T cells in Graves' hyperthyroidism and ophthalmopathy.

The material sequenced was peripheral blood mononuclear cells (PBMCs), taken at new diagnosis, from a patient treated with antithyroid drugs. The receptor set was obtained from a woman between 18 and 29 years old with Graves disease. Each CDR3 is given with its conserved first and last residue. Fields, in order: J gene, clone size, V gene, CDR3 length, D gene, CDR3 protein, CDR3 DNA. D genes are given only for firm matches. Rows give clone size only sometimes, using once, few, many, or a class for an expanded clone.

j_call: TRBJ1-2; clone_size: many; v_call: TRBV30; cdr3_length: 14; d_call: -; cdr3_aa: CAWTSSGFNYGYTF; cdr3_nt: TGTGCCTGGACCTCTTCGGGGTTTAACTATGGCTACACCTTC
j_call: TRBJ1-2; clone_size: -; v_call: TRBV7-9; cdr3_length: 16; d_call: -; cdr3_aa: CASSLSLGRFVDGYTF; cdr3_nt: TGTGCCAGCAGCTTAAGTCTGGGCAGGTTCGTTGACGGCTACACCTTC
j_call: TRBJ2-7; clone_size: many; v_call: TRBV20-1; cdr3_length: 13; d_call: TRBD2; cdr3_aa: CSASGRARDEQYF; cdr3_nt: TGCAGTGCTAGCGGGAGGGCCAGGGACGAGCAGTACTTC
j_call: TRBJ1-1; clone_size: -; v_call: TRBV7-2; cdr3_length: 15; d_call: -; cdr3_aa: CASSFVVGANTEAFF; cdr3_nt: TGTGCCAGCAGCTTTGTTGTCGGCGCGAACACTGAAGCTTTCTTT
j_call: TRBJ1-3; clone_size: many; v_call: TRBV30; cdr3_length: 13; d_call: -; cdr3_aa: CAWSVSSGNTIYF; cdr3_nt: TGTGCCTGGAGTGTATCGTCCGGAAACACCATATATTTT
j_call: TRBJ2-7; clone_size: many; v_call: TRBV18; cdr3_length: 15; d_call: TRBD1; cdr3_aa: CASSPRPQGRVEQYF; cdr3_nt: TGTGCCAGCTCACCACGTCCACAGGGGCGGGTAGAGCAGTACTTC
j_call: TRBJ2-7; clone_size: many; v_call: TRBV7-3; cdr3_length: 13; d_call: -; cdr3_aa: CASSLVPEYEQYF; cdr3_nt: TGTGCCAGCAGCTTAGTCCCGGAGTACGAGCAGTACTTC
j_call: TRBJ2-5; clone_size: -; v_call: TRBV5-1; cdr3_length: 12; d_call: -; cdr3_aa: CASSSIPGPQYF; cdr3_nt: TGCGCCAGCAGCTCTATACCGGGGCCCCAGTACTTC
j_call: TRBJ1-3; clone_size: -; v_call: TRBV12-3/TRBV12-4; cdr3_length: 13; d_call: -; cdr3_aa: CASSLGSSGTIYF; cdr3_nt: TGTGCCAGCAGTTTAGGCTCTTCGGGCACCATATATTTT
j_call: TRBJ2-1; clone_size: -; v_call: TRBV15; cdr3_length: 13; d_call: TRBD2; cdr3_aa: CATCSGSGNEQFF; cdr3_nt: TGTGCCACCTGCAGCGGGAGTGGTAATGAGCAGTTCTTC
j_call: TRBJ2-1; clone_size: once; v_call: TRBV3-1; cdr3_length: 14; d_call: -; cdr3_aa: CAGRQVLVDNEQFF; cdr3_nt: TGTGCCGGCAGGCAAGTTCTGGTGGACAATGAGCAGTTCTTC
j_call: TRBJ2-7; clone_size: -; v_call: TRBV4-1; cdr3_length: 17; d_call: TRBD2; cdr3_aa: CASSRERLALDVYEQYF; cdr3_nt: TGCGCCAGCAGCCGTGAACGACTAGCCTTAGACGTCTACGAGCAGTACTTC
j_call: TRBJ2-1; clone_size: many; v_call: TRBV28; cdr3_length: 16; d_call: TRBD2; cdr3_aa: CASSRISSGAYNEQFF; cdr3_nt: TGTGCCAGCAGCCGGATATCTAGCGGGGCCTACAATGAGCAGTTCTTC
j_call: TRBJ1-2; clone_size: many; v_call: TRBV20-1; cdr3_length: 13; d_call: -; cdr3_aa: CSAGGNRVPGYTF; cdr3_nt: TGCAGTGCTGGGGGGAACAGGGTTCCTGGCTACACCTTC
j_call: TRBJ1-1; clone_size: many; v_call: TRBV12-3/TRBV12-4; cdr3_length: 13; d_call: -; cdr3_aa: CASSLGLVTEAFF; cdr3_nt: TGTGCCAGCAGTTTAGGCCTCGTCACTGAAGCTTTCTTT
j_call: TRBJ2-6; clone_size: few; v_call: TRBV30; cdr3_length: 16; d_call: -; cdr3_aa: CAWREGVASGANVLTF; cdr3_nt: TGTGCCTGGAGGGAAGGGGTAGCCTCTGGGGCCAACGTCCTGACTTTC
j_call: TRBJ2-5; clone_size: -; v_call: TRBV5-1; cdr3_length: 17; d_call: TRBD1; cdr3_aa: CASSPEPGQGFWGTQYF; cdr3_nt: TGCGCCAGCAGCCCTGAACCGGGACAGGGGTTCTGGGGGACCCAGTACTTC
j_call: TRBJ2-6; clone_size: -; v_call: TRBV29-1; cdr3_length: 16; d_call: TRBD1; cdr3_aa: CSAGTGPLSGANVLTF; cdr3_nt: TGCAGCGCTGGGACAGGGCCCCTCTCTGGGGCCAACGTCCTGACTTTC
j_call: TRBJ2-7; clone_size: many; v_call: TRBV11-2; cdr3_length: 14; d_call: -; cdr3_aa: CASSRPGDSYEQYF; cdr3_nt: TGTGCCAGCAGCCGGCCCGGGGACTCCTACGAGCAGTACTTC
j_call: TRBJ2-7; clone_size: many; v_call: TRBV11-2; cdr3_length: 15; d_call: TRBD1; cdr3_aa: CASSLSGQAPYEQYF; cdr3_nt: TGTGCCAGCAGCTTATCAGGACAGGCTCCCTACGAGCAGTACTTC
j_call: TRBJ1-1; clone_size: -; v_call: TRBV5-1; cdr3_length: 16; d_call: TRBD1; cdr3_aa: CASRPGPGQSMTEAFF; cdr3_nt: TGCGCCAGCAGGCCGGGGCCGGGACAGTCCATGACTGAAGCTTTCTTT
j_call: TRBJ2-7; clone_size: many; v_call: TRBV20-1; cdr3_length: 13; d_call: -; cdr3_aa: CSARDQTAYEQYF; cdr3_nt: TGCAGTGCTAGAGATCAGACAGCCTACGAGCAGTACTTC
j_call: TRBJ2-3; clone_size: many; v_call: TRBV20-1; cdr3_length: 16; d_call: TRBD2; cdr3_aa: CSARHPDSGSADTQYF; cdr3_nt: TGCAGTGCTAGACACCCTGACAGCGGGAGCGCGGATACGCAGTATTTT
j_call: TRBJ2-3; clone_size: many; v_call: TRBV4-2; cdr3_length: 15; d_call: -; cdr3_aa: CASSYSPDGTDTQYF; cdr3_nt: TGTGCCAGCAGCTACTCGCCCGACGGCACAGATACGCAGTATTTT
j_call: TRBJ2-3; clone_size: many; v_call: TRBV5-1; cdr3_length: 15; d_call: -; cdr3_aa: CASSLETSWGDTQYF; cdr3_nt: TGCGCCAGCAGCTTGGAAACCTCCTGGGGAGATACGCAGTATTTT
j_call: TRBJ1-6; clone_size: -; v_call: TRBV2; cdr3_length: 15; d_call: -; cdr3_aa: CASSEAGLRDSPLHF; cdr3_nt: TGTGCCAGCAGTGAAGCCGGGCTGCGGGATTCACCCCTCCACTTT
j_call: TRBJ2-5; clone_size: few; v_call: TRBV2; cdr3_length: 14; d_call: -; cdr3_aa: CASTRPGARETQYF; cdr3_nt: TGTGCCAGCACTCGTCCGGGAGCGCGGGAGACCCAGTACTTC
j_call: TRBJ2-2; clone_size: -; v_call: TRBV4-1; cdr3_length: 18; d_call: TRBD2; cdr3_aa: CASSQVLLIAGNTGELFF; cdr3_nt: TGCGCCAGCAGCCAAGTTTTGCTTATAGCGGGGAACACCGGGGAGCTGTTTTTT
j_call: TRBJ1-1; clone_size: many; v_call: TRBV6-2/TRBV6-3; cdr3_length: 18; d_call: -; cdr3_aa: CASSYLADSDPWSTEAFF; cdr3_nt: TGTGCCAGCAGTTACTTGGCAGACTCAGATCCATGGAGCACTGAAGCTTTCTTT
j_call: TRBJ1-1; clone_size: -; v_call: TRBV4-1; cdr3_length: 15; d_call: TRBD1; cdr3_aa: CASSQVAGGTAEAFF; cdr3_nt: TGCGCCAGCAGCCAAGTGGCAGGGGGCACGGCGGAAGCTTTCTTT
j_call: TRBJ2-1; clone_size: many; v_call: TRBV5-1; cdr3_length: 15; d_call: -; cdr3_aa: CASSLVASLYNEQFF; cdr3_nt: TGCGCCAGCAGCTTGGTCGCTAGCCTCTACAATGAGCAGTTCTTC
j_call: TRBJ2-1; clone_size: -; v_call: TRBV2; cdr3_length: 15; d_call: -; cdr3_aa: CASRRGSGPSNEQFF; cdr3_nt: TGTGCCAGCAGGAGGGGTTCTGGCCCGAGCAATGAGCAGTTCTTC
j_call: TRBJ2-7; clone_size: -; v_call: TRBV20-1; cdr3_length: 13; d_call: -; cdr3_aa: CSAPSGGRNEQYF; cdr3_nt: TGCAGTGCACCATCCGGGGGGCGAAACGAGCAGTACTTC
j_call: TRBJ2-7; clone_size: many; v_call: TRBV5-1; cdr3_length: 14; d_call: TRBD2; cdr3_aa: CASSWGTSGYEQYF; cdr3_nt: TGCGCCAGCAGCTGGGGGACTAGCGGATACGAGCAGTACTTC
j_call: TRBJ2-1; clone_size: many; v_call: TRBV18; cdr3_length: 14; d_call: -; cdr3_aa: CASSDGTSYNEQFF; cdr3_nt: TGTGCCAGCTCAGACGGTACCTCCTACAATGAGCAGTTCTTC
j_call: TRBJ1-5; clone_size: many; v_call: TRBV12-3/TRBV12-4; cdr3_length: 16; d_call: -; cdr3_aa: CASSLRAGKGNQPQHF; cdr3_nt: TGTGCCAGCAGTTTGCGGGCGGGGAAGGGCAATCAGCCCCAGCATTTT
j_call: TRBJ2-7; clone_size: many; v_call: TRBV27; cdr3_length: 13; d_call: -; cdr3_aa: CASIGAPSWEQYF; cdr3_nt: TGTGCCAGCATCGGGGCACCTTCCTGGGAGCAGTACTTC
j_call: TRBJ2-1; clone_size: few; v_call: TRBV27; cdr3_length: 14; d_call: -; cdr3_aa: CASSYSGKYNEQFF; cdr3_nt: TGTGCCAGCAGTTATTCCGGGAAATACAATGAGCAGTTCTTC
j_call: TRBJ2-5; clone_size: -; v_call: TRBV6-4; cdr3_length: 18; d_call: TRBD2; cdr3_aa: CASSGRLLAGGSQETQYF; cdr3_nt: TGTGCCAGCAGTGGCCGTCTTCTAGCGGGGGGGTCCCAAGAGACCCAGTACTTC
j_call: TRBJ2-3; clone_size: many; v_call: TRBV5-1; cdr3_length: 12; d_call: -; cdr3_aa: CASSFRTDTQYF; cdr3_nt: TGCGCCAGCAGCTTCCGCACAGATACGCAGTATTTT
j_call: TRBJ2-3; clone_size: -; v_call: TRBV9; cdr3_length: 16; d_call: -; cdr3_aa: CASSPWTAEGTDTQYF; cdr3_nt: TGTGCCAGCAGCCCCTGGACAGCTGAAGGCACAGATACGCAGTATTTT
j_call: TRBJ2-1; clone_size: -; v_call: TRBV11-2; cdr3_length: 13; d_call: TRBD2; cdr3_aa: CASSFPGGEAQFF; cdr3_nt: TGTGCCAGCAGCTTCCCTGGGGGGGAAGCGCAGTTCTTC
j_call: TRBJ1-4; clone_size: -; v_call: TRBV2; cdr3_length: 15; d_call: -; cdr3_aa: CASRTQEGANEKLFF; cdr3_nt: TGTGCCAGCAGAACACAGGAAGGGGCTAATGAAAAACTGTTTTTT
j_call: TRBJ1-6; clone_size: few; v_call: TRBV14; cdr3_length: 16; d_call: -; cdr3_aa: CASSQVGGNVNSPLHF; cdr3_nt: TGTGCCAGCAGCCAAGTGGGGGGGAATGTGAATTCACCCCTCCACTTT
j_call: TRBJ2-1; clone_size: many; v_call: TRBV18; cdr3_length: 15; d_call: TRBD2; cdr3_aa: CASSPEVAGANEQFF; cdr3_nt: TGTGCCAGCTCACCCGAAGTAGCGGGGGCCAATGAGCAGTTCTTC
j_call: TRBJ2-2; clone_size: -; v_call: TRBV6-4; cdr3_length: 16; d_call: -; cdr3_aa: CASSDSGVEFSGELFF; cdr3_nt: TGTGCCAGCAGTGACAGCGGAGTAGAATTCTCCGGGGAGCTGTTTTTT
j_call: TRBJ1-1; clone_size: many; v_call: TRBV7-3; cdr3_length: 14; d_call: -; cdr3_aa: CASSPGPVSTEAFF; cdr3_nt: TGTGCCAGCAGCCCCGGCCCGGTAAGCACTGAAGCTTTCTTT
j_call: TRBJ1-2; clone_size: many; v_call: TRBV5-8; cdr3_length: 14; d_call: -; cdr3_aa: CASRRGGAGYGYTF; cdr3_nt: TGTGCCAGCAGAAGAGGGGGAGCCGGCTATGGCTACACCTTC
j_call: TRBJ2-7; clone_size: many; v_call: TRBV30; cdr3_length: 13; d_call: -; cdr3_aa: CAWSALFGSEQYF; cdr3_nt: TGTGCCTGGAGCGCTCTGTTTGGGAGCGAGCAGTACTTC
j_call: TRBJ2-7; clone_size: many; v_call: TRBV10-3; cdr3_length: 13; d_call: -; cdr3_aa: CAIRPDSNYEQYF; cdr3_nt: TGTGCCATCAGGCCTGACAGTAACTACGAGCAGTACTTC
j_call: TRBJ1-1; clone_size: few; v_call: TRBV7-3; cdr3_length: 15; d_call: TRBD1; cdr3_aa: CASSPGAGGHTEAFF; cdr3_nt: TGTGCCAGCAGCCCAGGGGCAGGGGGTCACACTGAAGCTTTCTTT
j_call: TRBJ1-1; clone_size: many; v_call: TRBV5-1; cdr3_length: 14; d_call: -; cdr3_aa: CASSFNRENTEAFF; cdr3_nt: TGCGCCAGCAGCTTCAACAGAGAAAACACTGAAGCTTTCTTT
j_call: TRBJ1-2; clone_size: many; v_call: TRBV2; cdr3_length: 11; d_call: -; cdr3_aa: CASSFTGGYTF; cdr3_nt: TGTGCCAGCAGTTTCACGGGAGGCTACACCTTC
j_call: TRBJ1-3; clone_size: few; v_call: TRBV2; cdr3_length: 15; d_call: -; cdr3_aa: CASSSGFSPGNTIYF; cdr3_nt: TGTGCCAGCAGTTCGGGCTTCTCCCCCGGAAACACCATATATTTT